Below are 21 T cell receptor beta chains sequenced from a single sample in a study of blood T cell repertoires in COVID-19. Only in-frame clones appear in the TCRdb table, and some are missing; sequencing was by immunoSEQ multiplex PCR. This table holds a few hundred thousand clones, around 82% found once. The sample was peripheral blood. The receptors were gathered from a woman between 18 and 30 years old with acute or convalescent COVID-19.

The J gene is TRBJ2-7, the V gene TRBV5-1; the D gene is possibly TRBD2 (5 bases). V gave up 0 bases and J gave up 2 bases, with 9 bases separating them. Germline V CDR1 and CDR2: SGHRS, YFSETQ. The CDR3 totals 14 residues. The CDR3 DNA sequence: TGCGCCAGCAGCTTGGGCGGGCTGACCTACGAGCAGTACTTC. Translating gives CASSLGGLTYEQYF.

The chain couples TRBV2 to TRBJ1-1; 7 bases align to TRBD1. CDR1 SNHLY and CDR2 FYNNEI come from the germline V gene. The V and J ends lost 8 bases and 0 bases, in that order; junction bases with no gene match: 6. The CDR3 consists of 14 residues. The chain's CDR3 is CASDRALMNTEAFF. The CDR3, as DNA: TGTGCCAGCGACAGGGCCCTCATGAACACTGAAGCTTTCTTT.

The V and J genes are TRBV5-1 and TRBJ2-3; 9 bases align to TRBD2. Germline trimming cut 0 bases from V and 4 bases from J; bases unmatched to any gene: 12. This CDR3 has 18 amino acids. Germline V gene lookup returns CDR1 SGHRS and CDR2 YFSETQ. The CDR3 here is CASSLGVSAGGLADTQYF. CDR3 nucleotide sequence: TGCGCCAGCAGCTTGGGCGTGAGCGCGGGAGGGTTGGCAGATACGCAGTATTTT.

The chain carries TRBV7-2 and TRBJ1-1; the D is unclear. Germline CDR1 and CDR2: SGHTA and FQGNSA. V gave up 5 bases and J gave up 0 bases, with 13 bases separating them. There are 15 residues in the CDR3. CDR3: CASSPGGGMNTEAFF. DNA for the CDR3: TGTGCCAGCAGCCCAGGAGGTGGGATGAACACTGAAGCTTTCTTT.

This sequence joins TRBV12-3 or TRBV12-4 and TRBJ1-2; 7 nucleotides agree with TRBD1. The ends lost 5 bases at V and 14 bases at J; junction bases unmatched: 11. This CDR3 comprises 12 residues. This CDR3 reads CASSVGRQGRTF. Written as DNA, the CDR3 is TGTGCCAGCAGTGTCGGACGACAGGGTCGGACCTTC.

CDR3 nucleotide sequence: TGTGCCAGCTCAACCACACAGGGGGATTCACCCCTCCACTTT. It translates to CASSTTQGDSPLHF. V and J are TRBV18 and TRBJ1-6; the match to TRBD1 covers 8 bases. Germline loops: CDR1 KGHSH, CDR2 LQKENI. V lost 5 bases and J lost 8; bases outside the gene matches: 5. The CDR3 sequence is 14 residues long.

This chain links TRBV5-1 with TRBJ1-5, with TRBD1 as a possible D gene (6 bases). Trimming took 1 base from V and 4 from J, leaving 9 bases between them. The length of the CDR3 is 14 residues. Germline V lookup: CDR1 SGHRS, CDR2 YFSETQ. This chain's CDR3 is CASSLTGTNQPQHF. The CDR3 coding sequence is TGCGCCAGCAGCTTGACAGGGACGAATCAGCCCCAGCATTTT.

The chain joins TRBV18 to TRBJ1-2; 10 nucleotides line up with TRBD1. Trimming cost V 3 bases and J 4 bases; bases outside gene matches: 8. The CDR3 runs 16 residues. CDR1 is KGHSH and CDR2 is LQKENI in the germline V gene. The CDR3: CASSPGQGQIAYGYTF. The CDR3 DNA is TGTGCCAGCTCACCGGGACAGGGGCAAATCGCCTATGGCTACACCTTC. Full variable domain (remainder filled in from reference TRBV18 and TRBJ1-2): NAGVMQNPRHLVRRRGQEARLRCSPMKGHSHVYWYRQLPEEGLKFMVYLQKENIIDESGMPKERFSAEFPKEGPSILRIQQVVRGDSAAYFCASSPGQGQIAYGYTFGSGTRLTVV.

Of note for this clone: Within the sample, other DNA sequences also encode this same CDR3. The chain uses TRBV30 and TRBJ1-5; a possible D gene is TRBD1 (6 bases). With 0 bases removed from V and 2 bases from J, the gap between germline ends came to 8 bases. The CDR3 runs 14 residues. The germline V gene has CDR1 GTSNPN and CDR2 SVGIG (reference sequence). The CDR3 bases are TGTGCCTGGAGTGTGGGGGCTCGCAATCAGCCCCAGCATTTT. Its protein product is CAWSVGARNQPQHF.

The chain has TRBV18 and TRBJ1-3; D might be TRBD1 (5 bases). The CDR3 is 16 residues long. Trimming took off 3 bases at V and 4 bases at J, with 16 bases between the two ends. In germline, CDR1 is KGHSH, CDR2 LQKENI. CDR3 DNA sequence: TGTGCCAGCTCACCCGCCGGCGGGGCGGGAGGAAACACCATATATTTT. It translates to CASSPAGGAGGNTIYF.

The V gene is TRBV30, the J gene TRBJ2-1; tentative D call: TRBD2 (6 bases). The V end was cut by 2 bases, the J end by 0 bases, with 17 bases between. Germline loops: CDR1 GTSNPN, CDR2 SVGIG (reference sequence). The CDR3 runs to 17 residues. The CDR3 nucleotides are TGTGCCTGGAGTCTTATCCTTAGCGGTCGCTCCTACAATGAGCAGTTCTTC. Translated, it gives CAWSLILSGRSYNEQFF.

Only one count was recorded for this clone. The rearrangement joins TRBV11-2 to TRBJ2-1; D is uncertain. Germline-derived CDR1 and CDR2 are SGHAT and FQNNGV. The V end lost 1 base, the J end lost 3 bases, and 7 bases lay between the germline ends. The CDR3 sequence is 14 residues long. The CDR3 DNA is TGTGCCAGCAGCTTAGGCGGATACTACAATGAGCAGTTCTTC. This sequence encodes CASSLGGYYNEQFF.

V and J are TRBV2 and TRBJ2-5; 7 bases match TRBD2. CDR1 SNHLY and CDR2 FYNNEI come from the germline V gene. V shed 10 bases and J 4 bases; nucleotides not matched to a gene: 12. This CDR3 is built from 14 residues. The CDR3 DNA sequence: TGTGCCACCAGACGACTAGCCTCTCCAGAGACCCAGTACTTC. The encoded protein is CATRRLASPETQYF.

This chain uses TRBV24-1 with TRBJ1-1, with D unresolved. V was cut by 5 bases and J by 6 bases, with 12 bases left in between. Per the germline V gene, CDR1 is KGHDR and CDR2 is SFDVKD. The CDR3 consists of 13 residues. Written as DNA, the CDR3 is TGTGCCACCAGTGGGGGAGGGCGGTCTGAAGCTTTCTTT. This sequence encodes CATSGGGRSEAFF.

The chain employs TRBV27 and TRBJ2-5, with 10 positions matching TRBD2. Germline trimming cut 0 bases from V and 4 bases from J; bases unmatched to any gene: 14. Looked up from germline, CDR1 is MNHEY and CDR2 is SMNVEV (reference sequence). The CDR3 is 19 amino acids. The DNA of the CDR3 is TGTGCCAGCAGTTTATCTTTTATATCTAGCGGGAGTTGGTTAGAGACCCAGTACTTC. It is translated as CASSLSFISSGSWLETQYF.

The gene calls are TRBV6-2 or TRBV6-3 and TRBJ2-2; the D gene is possibly TRBD1 (7 bases). Germline values: CDR1 MNHEY, CDR2 SVGEGT. The CDR3 totals 13 residues. Trimming left V 5 bases short and J 6 bases short, with 10 bases between. CDR3 region: CASSDREAGELFF. The CDR3 DNA follows: TGTGCCAGCAGTGACAGGGAGGCCGGGGAGCTGTTTTTT.

The J gene is TRBJ1-5, the V gene TRBV6-5; a possible D gene is TRBD1 (6 bases). The CDR3 sequence is 15 residues long. V was pared by 6 bases and J by 0 bases, with 12 bases between. Germline CDR1 reads MNHEY; CDR2 reads SVGAGI. In DNA, the CDR3 is TGTGCCAGCAGACAACAGGGTAGTAGCAATCAGCCCCAGCATTTT. Its protein product is CASRQQGSSNQPQHF.

J is TRBJ2-1 and V is TRBV3-1 (or the pseudogene TRBV3-2), with D unclear. This CDR3 has 13 residues. The V end lost 3 bases, the J end lost 9 bases, and 12 bases lay between the germline ends. Germline CDR1 is LGHDT and CDR2 is YNNKEL (reference sequence). The CDR3 loop reads CASSQTLHSEQFF. The CDR3 DNA reads TGTGCCAGCAGCCAGACACTCCATAGTGAGCAGTTCTTC.

The J gene is TRBJ2-7, the V gene TRBV6-2 or TRBV6-3; 16 bases align to TRBD2. The CDR3 covers 17 residues. J lost 3 bases, V lost 2 bases, and 4 bases had no gene match. Germline V gene lookup returns CDR1 MNHEY and CDR2 SVGEGT. The CDR3 sequence is CASSYGTSGRAFYEQYF. CDR3 coding DNA: TGTGCCAGCAGTTACGGGACTAGCGGGAGGGCCTTCTACGAGCAGTACTTC.

The chain is built from TRBV7-2 and TRBJ1-2; D perhaps matches TRBD1 (6 bases). Germline CDR1 is SGHTA and CDR2 is FQGNSA. Trimming shortened V by 1 base and J by 4 bases, and 16 bases separated the two germline ends. CDR3 length equals 16 residues. This CDR3 reads CASSLGGSGGVYGYTF. The CDR3, as DNA: TGTGCCAGCAGCTTAGGGGGCTCGGGGGGCGTCTATGGCTACACCTTC. Variable domain in full (rest from reference TRBV7-2 and TRBJ1-2): GAGVSQSPSNKVTEKGKDVELRCDPISGHTALYWYRQSLGQGLEFLIYFQGNSAPDKSGLPSDRFSAERTGGSVSTLTIQRTQQEDSAVYLCASSLGGSGGVYGYTFGSGTRLTVV.

The chain joins TRBV28 to TRBJ1-2; D uncertain. Trimming pared 0 bases from V and 8 bases from J, leaving 7 bases between. Germline assignment: CDR1 MDHEN and CDR2 SYDVKM. This CDR3 is 12 amino acids long. The CDR3: CASSLWEYGYTF. DNA for the CDR3: TGTGCCAGCAGTTTATGGGAGTACGGCTACACCTTC.